The T cell receptor (beta chain) under discussion was sequenced for a study of T cells in women clearing cervical HPV infection. Study-wide context: Donors had HPV16-related CIN3 or worse; 2 had invasive cancer. Cases' blood sampling followed lesion detection by median around 150 days (90 to 200).

The V gene's germline CDR1 is LNHDA and CDR2 SQIVND (reference sequence). This CDR3 is 14 amino acids long. V gave up 5 bases and J gave up 5 bases, with 12 bases separating them. The protocol was immunoSEQ multiplex PCR, while the TCRdb copy is restricted to in-frame clones and leaves out a portion. The record lists tens of thousands of clones, of which the ten most abundant hold 11%. Study observations and caveats: TRBV6-7 relative abundance averaged approximately 0.1% in cases and about 0.15% in controls.

Note on this clone: Its antigen is unidentified. The read comes to an end 3 residues before the CDR3 does, leaving the germline J gene to fill in the end.

The receptor's source is a woman aged 18 to 69 with a cervical HPV16 infection that either progressed to CIN3+ or cleared (not recorded which). Sequencing was performed on blood buffy coat. The V and J genes are TRBV19 and TRBJ2-2; D is possibly TRBD1 (6 bases). The CDR3 protein is CASSQGRGTGELFF. The sequenced part of the CDR3 DNA is TGTGCCAGTAGTCAAGGCAGGGGAACCGGGGAG.